The T cell receptor (beta chain) under discussion was sequenced for a study of cytomegalovirus exposure and HLA in healthy donors. Study-wide background: Drawn from HLA-typed donors, around 85 million unique TCRs were held in an early data release. Whole-study results and caveats: TCR beta chains numbering about 160 were designated cytomegalovirus-associated. As a later analysis revealed, most CMV-associated TCR beta chains appeared HLA-restricted. A missense variant in DCLRE1C was later tied to TCR beta V- and J-gene trimming.

On this clone: What it recognizes is unknown.

PCR used 60 Vbeta primers and 13 Jbeta primers. Here immunoSEQ multiplex PCR was the method, and the copy in TCRdb shows in-frame clones only, minus some. The table records around 140,000 clones, around 80% of them present only once. The CDR3 is 15 residues long. Germline V lookup: CDR1 LNHNV, CDR2 YYDKDF (reference sequence). The V end was cut by 1 base, the J end by 8 bases, with 14 bases between. Material for sequencing was PBMCs. The receptor comes from a man between 40 and 49 years old in good health and CMV-seronegative. This chain links TRBV15 with TRBJ1-4; a possible D gene is TRBD1 (5 bases). The CDR3 spells CATSRGRGKGEKLFF. The DNA for the CDR3 is TGTGCCACCAGCAGAGGCCGGGGGAAGGGGGAAAAACTGTTTTTT.